The T cell receptor (beta chain) under discussion was sequenced for a study of graft-versus-host responses after intestinal transplantation (dated by TCRdb to the early 2020s). With regard to the full study: The transplants that recipients got were multivisceral, liver-intestinal, or isolated intestinal. Every recipient was given anti-thymocyte globulin induction, then maintenance tacrolimus and steroids for about three years. After intestinal transplantation, graft-versus-host and host-versus-graft alloreactive T cell clones were followed in the graft, circulation and bone marrow using bulk TCR-beta CDR3 sequencing. To identify alloreactive clones, pre-transplant mixed lymphocyte reaction products were sequenced and compared with unstimulated pre-transplant donor and recipient T cells. A cohort of 24 intestinal transplant recipients, including one retransplant, was enrolled, and 3 patients lacking pretransplant specimens were excluded. A peak of at least 4% donor T cells among recipient peripheral blood mononuclear cells was the definition used for donor T cell macrochimerism. Rather than being sequenced by the commercial service, samples from a few later patients were sequenced in-house on an Illumina MiSeq and processed with MiXCR.

The library was made by the immunoSEQ multiplex PCR assay. For most patients, genomic DNA was isolated with the Qiagen DNeasy Blood and Tissue Kit and sent frozen to Adaptive Biotechnologies for TCR sequencing. For most patients, high-throughput TCR-beta CDR3 sequencing of genomic DNA was performed by Adaptive Biotechnologies. The paper's data handling went like this. TCR sequencing data were retrieved from Adaptive's ImmunoSEQ software for 15 to 20 patients, whereas three other patients were processed with MiXCR and VDJtools. To correct CD4 versus CD8 sorting errors, sequences present in both subsets at a frequency ratio below 5:1 were removed. CDR3 nucleotide sequences shared by donor and recipient were removed because the origin of these sequences could not be assigned. To be classed as alloreactive, a clone needed at least 2-fold expansion over unstimulated cells and a minimum CFSE-low frequency of 0.002% (template counts) or 0.001% (read counts). Clones were considered mappable if detected in sequenced pre-transplant spleen, lymph node, or MLR CFSE-low populations of the donor or recipient. Cumulative frequency of alloreactive clones was calculated as a percentage of all sequences weighted by copy number. Not all clones reach the TCRdb copy of this immuneACCESS table, which keeps in-frame sequences only. Checked studies attribute under half of the gap to unresolved V genes and leave the rest unexplained. That table gives V, J and clone size, and the DNA gave D and trimming. This sample is represented by some 79,000 clones; roughly 91% of them were singletons. In total, the top ten clones hold roughly 0.35% of the sample.

The paper's findings and limits, for the study overall: GvH clones were found in recipient bone marrow, and some of the GvH clones appeared earlier in ileal mucosa or blood, which is consistent with an intestinal mucosal origin. The relatively low number and heterogeneity of intestinal transplant patients limited the conclusions. Patients with donor T cell macrochimerism had high GvH to HvG T cell clonal ratios in their allografts. Early after transplant, peak levels of circulating GvH clones were associated with declines in HvG clones.

The time point label, read with the paper, signifies: cells obtained before transplantation from donor or recipient. CD3+CD4+ and CD3+CD8+ populations were FACS-sorted from unstimulated pre-transplant donor and recipient cells taken from spleen or lymph nodes. V gives up 6 bases and J gives up 0 bases, and the segment between their germline ends measures 12 bases. Including the terminal cysteine and phenylalanine, the CDR3 comprises 15 residues. This entry keeps only the CDR3 DNA: 45 bases, framed from base 1. According to the germline V gene, CDR1 reads MNHEY and CDR2 reads SVGAGI. With regard to this clone: Its antigen is currently not known. Nothing much larger sits one base from this clone, and base qualities are not available.

The TCR was taken from a human donor who received an intestinal transplant. Rearrangement joined TRBV6-5 to TRBJ1-5, and the D gene may be TRBD1, 5 bases matching. This sample comprised unstimulated CD4+ T cells sorted from spleen or lymph node cells, obtained before intestinal transplant. The CDR3 protein is CASRRDRNSNQPQHF. The DNA sequence reads TGTGCCAGCAGACGCGACAGAAATAGCAATCAGCCCCAGCATTTT.